Shown below are 21 T cell receptor beta chains from a single sample sequenced in a study of lymphopenia after photon versus proton radiotherapy. Generated by immunoSEQ multiplex PCR, the TCRdb table keeps only in-frame clones and is missing some. The repertoire holds roughly 12,000 clones, with around 89% as singletons. This specimen consisted of peripheral blood, obtained from a patient treated with photon-based radiotherapy. These receptors were taken from a man aged 55 to 70 with pancreatic cancer.

This clone was counted once. J is TRBJ2-3 and V is TRBV30; TRBD2 agrees at 15 bases. Unmatched junction bases numbered 8, after V lost 3 bases and J lost 4 bases. The CDR3 loop spans 17 amino acids. The germline CDR1 and CDR2 sequences are GTSNPN and SVGIG (reference sequence). CDR3: CAWSFRRTSGGADTQYF. For the CDR3, the DNA is TGTGCCTGGAGCTTTCGAAGGACTAGCGGGGGGGCAGATACGCAGTATTTT.

V and J are TRBV4-1 and TRBJ1-1; D is ambiguous. The CDR3 is 15 amino acids. The V gene's germline CDR1 is MGHRA and CDR2 YSYEKL. The ends were cut back, 4 bases at V and 4 bases at J, with 16 bases in the middle. The CDR3 DNA reads as TGCGCCAGCAGCCCCACCCGGGCCCGGGGCACTGAAGCTTTCTTT. Encoded protein: CASSPTRARGTEAFF.

This chain uses TRBV4-2 with TRBJ1-5; perhaps TRBD1 as D (6 bases). The V and J ends lost 1 base and 3 bases respectively, with 10 bases between them. The CDR3 consists of 15 residues. CDR1 is LGHNA and CDR2 is YNFKEQ in the germline V gene. The CDR3 region has the DNA TGTGCCAGCAGCCAAGTTTCAGGGGACAATCAGCCCCAGCATTTT. This codes for CASSQVSGDNQPQHF.

The rearrangement uses TRBV14 and TRBJ2-5; no firm D call. The CDR3 has 13 amino acids. V gave up 5 bases and J gave up 5 bases, with 12 bases separating them. CDR1 is SGHDN, CDR2 FVKESK, per germline. CDR3 amino acids: CASSAFRVETQYF. The CDR3 DNA is TGTGCCAGCAGCGCTTTCCGTGTGGAGACCCAGTACTTC. The variable domain in full, with the rest retrieved from reference TRBV14 and TRBJ2-5, is EAGVTQFPSHSVIEKGQTVTLRCDPISGHDNLYWYRRVMGKEIKFLLHFVKESKQDESGMPNNRFLAERTGGTYSTLKVQPAELEDSGVYFCASSAFRVETQYFGPGTRLLVL.

This sequence joins TRBV5-5 and TRBJ1-6; no firm D call. The CDR3 is 16 amino acids. Germline V gives CDR1 SGHKS, CDR2 YYEKEE (reference sequence). V was shortened by 7 bases and J by 9 bases, with 23 bases between the two germline ends. The CDR3 is CASGIFHHTRTSPLHF. The CDR3 region has the DNA TGTGCCAGCGGCATTTTTCACCATACCCGGACTTCACCCCTCCACTTT.

This clone was counted a few times. The rearrangement joins TRBV30 to TRBJ1-6; D unresolved. CDR1 is GTSNPN and CDR2 is SVGIG in the germline V gene (reference sequence). This CDR3 has 15 residues. With 2 bases removed from V and 1 base from J, the gap between germline ends came to 9 bases. The CDR3 DNA follows: TGTGCCTGGAGTCCCGCTTGGTCCTATAATTCACCCCTCCACTTT. The encoded protein is CAWSPAWSYNSPLHF.

The chain is built from TRBV29-1 and TRBJ1-2, with a weak D call TRBD1 (5 bases). The germline CDR1 and CDR2 sequences are SQVTM and ANQGSEA. V was clipped by 4 bases and J by 0 bases, with 12 bases between them. This CDR3 is 14 amino acids long. The CDR3 coding sequence is TGCAGCGTTGGGGGACGACAATCTAACTATGGCTACACCTTC. Protein product: CSVGGRQSNYGYTF.

The chain links TRBV29-1 to TRBJ2-3; 11 nucleotides align to TRBD1. The J segment lost 5 bases and the V segment lost 7 bases, leaving 8 bases of the junction unmatched. The CDR3 has 14 amino acids. The germline CDR1 and CDR2 sequences are SQVTM and ANQGSEA. The CDR3 bases are TGCAGCGATCGGACAGGGGGCACGGTAGATACGCAGTATTTT. The encoded protein is CSDRTGGTVDTQYF.

Comment on this clone: Germline is not matched at one junction end, which may reflect a read error. The V call is TRBV4-2, the J call TRBJ1-2; D unresolved. Germline V gene lookup returns CDR1 LGHNA and CDR2 YNFKEQ. This CDR3 spans 13 amino acids. The CDR3 spells CASSQDQGWRESF. The CDR3 nucleotides read TGTGCCAGCAGCCAAGACCAAGGGTGGAGGGAATCGTTC.

The chain uses TRBV2 and TRBJ2-7; no definite D call. Germline CDR1 is SNHLY and CDR2 is FYNNEI. Trimming removed 3 bases from V and 4 bases from J, with 13 bases in between. The CDR3 sequence is 14 residues long. The CDR3 region has the DNA TGTGCCAGCAGTGACGCCTGGGCAAATTACGAGCAGTACTTC. Its protein product is CASSDAWANYEQYF.

The chain combines TRBV2 with TRBJ1-5; 7 positions agree with TRBD1. Germline V CDR1 and CDR2: SNHLY, FYNNEI. After removal of 5 bases from V and 7 bases from J, the junction contained 11 bases not matched to a gene. CDR3 length equals 15 residues. The CDR3 loop reads CASSPTTGSGQPQHF. CDR3 DNA sequence: TGTGCCAGCAGTCCAACGACAGGGTCCGGGCAGCCCCAGCATTTT.

The chain is built from TRBV9 and TRBJ1-3, with no clear D. Germline V lookup: CDR1 SGDLS, CDR2 YYNGEE. V shed 3 bases and J shed 0 bases, with 13 bases lying between them. The CDR3 spans 16 residues. CDR3 amino acids: CASSGPRGGSGNTIYF. The DNA of the CDR3 is TGTGCCAGCAGCGGCCCTCGGGGAGGCTCTGGAAACACCATATATTTT.

This chain links TRBV4-1 with TRBJ2-5, with D tentatively TRBD1 (5 bases). Germline V CDR1 and CDR2: MGHRA, YSYEKL. The germline V and J ends were trimmed by 0 bases and 1 base, with 9 bases remaining between them. The CDR3 spans 15 residues. The CDR3 bases are TGCGCCAGCAGCCAAGAGGTCAGGGTCCAAGAGACCCAGTACTTC. Protein sequence: CASSQEVRVQETQYF.

This chain links TRBV23-1 with TRBJ1-1; D unresolved. TRBV23-1 is an open reading frame, and its role is uncertain. CDR3 length equals 15 residues. V dropped 3 bases and J dropped 6 bases, with 17 bases sitting between them. The CDR3 DNA follows: TGCGCCAGCAGTCACGGGGAAGAGGATCCCCCTGAAGCTTTCTTT. It codes for CASSHGEEDPPEAFF.

The chain employs TRBV7-2 and TRBJ1-6; D perhaps matches TRBD1 (6 bases). The CDR3 runs 16 residues. The germline gives CDR1 SGHTA, CDR2 FQGNSA. The V end lost 5 bases, the J end lost 5 bases, and 16 bases lay between the germline ends. The CDR3 DNA is TGTGCCAGCAGCCTGGGGCGGGGACAAAATAATTCACCCCTCCACTTT. This translates into CASSLGRGQNNSPLHF.

V and J are TRBV6-1 and TRBJ1-4, with D perhaps matching TRBD1 (6 bases). CDR1 is MNHNS and CDR2 is SASEGT in the germline V gene. Trimming cost V 4 bases and J 5 bases, with 17 bases left between them. This CDR3 region has 16 residues. CDR3: CASSGEQGRGNEKLFF. The CDR3 coding sequence is TGTGCCAGCAGTGGGGAACAGGGCCGCGGGAATGAAAAACTGTTTTTT.

J is TRBJ1-5 and V is TRBV5-5, with D unclear. In germline, CDR1 is SGHKS, CDR2 YYEKEE (reference sequence). With 1 base removed from V and 4 bases from J, the gap between germline ends came to 9 bases. The CDR3 contains 14 residues. The CDR3 region is CASSLSAQNQPQHF. The CDR3, as DNA: TGTGCCAGCAGCTTGTCGGCCCAGAATCAGCCCCAGCATTTT.

The CDR3 spells CASSGTGGINQPQHF. The CDR3 DNA reads TGTGCCAGCAGCGGGACAGGGGGAATCAATCAGCCCCAGCATTTT. The chain joins TRBV5-3 to TRBJ1-5; TRBD1 matches at 11 bases. TRBV5-3 is assigned to the ORF class and has an uncertain function. CDR3 size: 15 residues. V lost 8 bases and J lost 3; bases outside the gene matches: 7.

CDR3 residues: CASSLGQATNTGELFF. CDR3 nucleotides: TGTGCCAGCAGCTTGGGTCAGGCAACGAACACCGGGGAGCTGTTTTTT. V gene TRBV5-4 combines with J gene TRBJ2-2; no clear D. The CDR3 runs 16 residues. Germline V gene sequence: CDR1 SGHNT, CDR2 YYREEE (reference sequence). The germline V and J ends were trimmed by 0 bases and 0 bases, with 9 bases remaining between them.

The V gene is TRBV4-1, the J gene TRBJ2-4; 15 positions agree with TRBD2. CDR1 is MGHRA, CDR2 YSYEKL, per germline. After removal of 4 bases from V and 0 bases from J, the junction contained 4 bases not matched to a gene. CDR3 size: 18 residues. The CDR3 sequence: CASSPGLAGGLAKNIQYF. As DNA, the CDR3 is TGCGCCAGCAGCCCGGGACTAGCGGGGGGTCTAGCCAAAAACATTCAGTACTTC.

V is TRBV10-3 and J is TRBJ2-1, with D possibly being TRBD1 or TRBD2 (5 bases each). Germline V CDR1 and CDR2: ENHRY, SYGVKD. Deletions cut 4 bases from V and 2 bases from J, with 24 bases between. The CDR3 loop spans 19 amino acids. The CDR3, as DNA: TGTGCCATCAGTGCGTTTTTGGACGGGGCCGCCTTACCCTACAATGAGCAGTTCTTC. The encoded protein is CAISAFLDGAALPYNEQFF.